These 2 T cell receptor beta chains came from one sample sequenced in a study of PD-L1 blockade in urothelial cancer. Profiled with immunoSEQ multiplex PCR; TCRdb holds only in-frame clones, not every one. The table lists approximately 110,000 clones, 70% to 90% of them singletons. Material: PBMCs, obtained around atezolizumab (anti-PD-L1) treatment. The receptor source for this set is a man in his forties or fifties with urothelial cancer.

This clone was observed a few times. The rearrangement links TRBV14 to TRBJ2-5; TRBD2 matches 11 bases. CDR1 and CDR2 (germline): SGHDN, FVKESK. V trimming: 6 bases; J trimming: 4 bases; junction bases outside the gene matches: 4. The CDR3 length is 14 residues. CDR3 nucleotides: TGTGCCAGCAGTCAACTAGCGGGAGTAGAGACCCAGTACTTC. It yields the protein CASSQLAGVETQYF.

The V gene is TRBV19, the J gene TRBJ2-7; 8 nucleotides align to TRBD1. V shed 5 bases, J shed 6 bases, and the junction held 24 bases outside the gene matches. The CDR3 covers 19 residues. Per germline, CDR1 LNHDA and CDR2 SQIVND (reference sequence). DNA of the CDR3: TGTGCCAGTAGTCAAACAGGGGGTCTCAGCGGGCTCCCCAACTCCGAGCAGTACTTC. Translating gives CASSQTGGLSGLPNSEQYF.